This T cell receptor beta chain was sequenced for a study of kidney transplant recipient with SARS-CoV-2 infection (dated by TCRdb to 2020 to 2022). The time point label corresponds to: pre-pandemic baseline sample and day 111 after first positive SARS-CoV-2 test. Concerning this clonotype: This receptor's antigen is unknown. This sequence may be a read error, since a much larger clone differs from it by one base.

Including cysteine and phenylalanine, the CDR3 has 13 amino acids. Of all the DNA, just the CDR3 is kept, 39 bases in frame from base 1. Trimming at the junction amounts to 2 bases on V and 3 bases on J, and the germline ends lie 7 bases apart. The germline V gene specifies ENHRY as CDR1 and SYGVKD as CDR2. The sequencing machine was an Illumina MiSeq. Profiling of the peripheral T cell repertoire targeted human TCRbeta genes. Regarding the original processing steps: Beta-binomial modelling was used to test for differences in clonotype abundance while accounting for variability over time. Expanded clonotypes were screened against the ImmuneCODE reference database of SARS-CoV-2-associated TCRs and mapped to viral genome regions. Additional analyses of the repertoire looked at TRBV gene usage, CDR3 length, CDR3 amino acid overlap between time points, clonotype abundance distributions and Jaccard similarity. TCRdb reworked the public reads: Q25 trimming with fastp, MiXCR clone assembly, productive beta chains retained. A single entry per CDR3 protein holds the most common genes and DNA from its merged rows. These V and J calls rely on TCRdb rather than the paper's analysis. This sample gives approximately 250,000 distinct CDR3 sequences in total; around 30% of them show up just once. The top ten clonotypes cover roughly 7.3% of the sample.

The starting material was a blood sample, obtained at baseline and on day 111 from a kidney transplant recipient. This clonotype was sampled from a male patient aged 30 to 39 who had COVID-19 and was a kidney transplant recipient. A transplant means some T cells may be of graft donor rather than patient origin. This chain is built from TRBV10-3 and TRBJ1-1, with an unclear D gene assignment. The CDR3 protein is CAISEARDTEAFF. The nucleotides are TGTGCCATCAGTGAGGCCCGGGACACTGAAGCTTTCTTT.